These T cell receptor beta chains were read from a single sample in a study of PD-L1 blockade in urothelial cancer. Only in-frame clones appear in the TCRdb table, and some are missing; sequencing was by immunoSEQ multiplex PCR. The profile covers approximately 90,000 clones, with about 84% appearing a single time and roughly an eighth taken by the ten largest. Sequencing used PBMCs, obtained around atezolizumab (anti-PD-L1) treatment. These receptors all come from a man in his fifties or sixties with urothelial cancer. The CDR3 runs from the conserved cysteine through the conserved F or W. For some rows the clone size is stated as once, few or many, or as a class when expanded; others skip it.

CDR3 protein	J gene	V gene	clone size
CASSLRGYTDANTGELFF	TRBJ2-2	TRBV11-2	NA
CASSLETSRNEQFF	TRBJ2-1	TRBV5-4	NA
CASSYSTGANTEAFF	TRBJ1-1	TRBV6-5	NA
CASSLHGGNIQYF	TRBJ2-4	TRBV11-3	few
CASSPSVGQAHSKGGYTF	TRBJ1-2	TRBV18	NA
CAISEEAGVYGYTF	TRBJ1-2	TRBV10-3	NA
CASSPSRPGELFF	TRBJ2-2	TRBV7-2	NA
CASSEGGDEYEQYF	TRBJ2-7	TRBV6-1	NA
CSVEDFWIAGLQETQYF	TRBJ2-5	TRBV29-1	NA
CASSLLEGVLKNIQYF	TRBJ2-4	TRBV7-9	NA
CASGNRGQETYEQYF	TRBJ2-7	TRBV21-1	once
CASSLLQGYEQYF	TRBJ2-7	TRBV5-1	NA
CASSVSGIKTEAFF	TRBJ1-1	TRBV9	NA
CASSPWTGRYEQYF	TRBJ2-7	TRBV27	NA
CASSAGREGVQPQHF	TRBJ1-5	TRBV4-2	NA
CASSLRGSGMGETQYF	TRBJ2-5	TRBV28	NA
CASSETGEFDGYTF	TRBJ1-2	TRBV6-1	medium-sized
CASSKARDRLPSYEQYF	NA	TRBV21-1	NA
CASKGGGSLKTAFF	TRBJ1-1	TRBV10-2	NA
CASSGDSPAAYEQYF	TRBJ2-7	TRBV23-1	NA
CASSLASGTAGAGQPQHF	TRBJ1-5	TRBV7-8	NA
CSVAGTVYGYTF	TRBJ1-2	TRBV29-1	medium-sized
CASSLDRNTEAFF	TRBJ1-1	TRBV5-4	NA
CASSTPGTSYGYTF	TRBJ1-2	TRBV21-1	NA
CASSVEGATALHF	TRBJ1-6	TRBV9	NA
CASSFGEVPDTQYF	TRBJ2-3	TRBV4-2	NA
CASSPTGTRNEKLFF	TRBJ1-4	TRBV28	NA
CATDRGPTNTGELFF	TRBJ2-2	TRBV13	NA
CASSFGGSPYYEQFF	TRBJ2-1	TRBV5-4	NA
CASSLFTGSEQYF	TRBJ2-7	TRBV5-4	NA
CAWSRGTGANVLTF	TRBJ2-6	TRBV30	NA
CASSPAGLYNEQFF	TRBJ2-1	TRBV18	NA
CATGGGGLDTQYF	TRBJ2-3	TRBV6-6	NA
CASSLETGFGGYTF	TRBJ1-2	TRBV4-3	NA
CASNGQGASPLHF	TRBJ1-6	TRBV5-6	many
CASSRGFDEQYF	TRBJ2-7	TRBV5-1	NA
CASSLDSSWYF	TRBJ2-3	TRBV5-6	NA
CASNRDRTEYYGYTF	TRBJ1-2	TRBV19	NA
CASSLADREVEPQHF	TRBJ1-5	TRBV7-2	once
CASSLETWGYTF	TRBJ1-2	TRBV28	medium-sized
CASSPGGWGKLFF	TRBJ1-4	TRBV14	NA